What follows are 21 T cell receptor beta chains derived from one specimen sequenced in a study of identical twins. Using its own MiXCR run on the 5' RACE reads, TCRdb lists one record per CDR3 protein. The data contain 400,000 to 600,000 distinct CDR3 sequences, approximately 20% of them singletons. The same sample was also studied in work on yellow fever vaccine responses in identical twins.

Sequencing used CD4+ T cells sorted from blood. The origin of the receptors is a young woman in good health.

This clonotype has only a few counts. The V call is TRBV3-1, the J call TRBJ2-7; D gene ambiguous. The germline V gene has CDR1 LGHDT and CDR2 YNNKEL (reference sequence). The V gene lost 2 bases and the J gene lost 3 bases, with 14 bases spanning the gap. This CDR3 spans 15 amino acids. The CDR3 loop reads CASSQKYREFYEQYF. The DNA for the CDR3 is TGTGCCAGCAGCCAAAAGTATAGAGAGTTCTACGAGCAGTACTTC.

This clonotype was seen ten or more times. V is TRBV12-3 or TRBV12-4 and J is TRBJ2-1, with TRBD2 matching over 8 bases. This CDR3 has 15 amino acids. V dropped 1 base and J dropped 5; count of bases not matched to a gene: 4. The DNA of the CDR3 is TGTGCCAGCAGTTTAGTAGCGGGACCGAACAATGAGCAGTTCTTC. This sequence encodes CASSLVAGPNNEQFF.

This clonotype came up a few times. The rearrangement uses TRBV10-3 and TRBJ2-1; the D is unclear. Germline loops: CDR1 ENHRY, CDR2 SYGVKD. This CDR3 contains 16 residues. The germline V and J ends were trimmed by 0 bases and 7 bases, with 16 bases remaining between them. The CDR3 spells CAISESNSIGWNEQFF. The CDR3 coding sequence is TGTGCCATCAGTGAGTCGAATAGCATCGGGTGGAATGAGCAGTTCTTC.

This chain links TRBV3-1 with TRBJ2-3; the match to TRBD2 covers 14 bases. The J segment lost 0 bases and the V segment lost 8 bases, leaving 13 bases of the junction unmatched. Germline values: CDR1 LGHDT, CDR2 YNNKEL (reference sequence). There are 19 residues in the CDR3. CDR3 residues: CASCSPGTSGGVSTDTQYF. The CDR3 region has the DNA TGTGCCAGCTGTTCTCCGGGGACTAGCGGGGGCGTTAGCACAGATACGCAGTATTTT.

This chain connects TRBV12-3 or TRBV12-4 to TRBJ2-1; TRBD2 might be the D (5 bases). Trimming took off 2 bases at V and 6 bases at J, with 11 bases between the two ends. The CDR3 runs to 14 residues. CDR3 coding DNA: TGTGCCAGCAGTTTAAATTTGAGCGGCAATGAGCAGTTCTTC. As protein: CASSLNLSGNEQFF.

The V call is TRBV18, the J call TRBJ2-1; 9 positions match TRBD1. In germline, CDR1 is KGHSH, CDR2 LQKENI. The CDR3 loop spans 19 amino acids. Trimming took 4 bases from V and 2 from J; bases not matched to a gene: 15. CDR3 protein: CASSLRDREVQGTYNEQFF. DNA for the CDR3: TGTGCCAGCTCACTCCGGGACAGGGAGGTCCAAGGAACCTACAATGAGCAGTTCTTC.

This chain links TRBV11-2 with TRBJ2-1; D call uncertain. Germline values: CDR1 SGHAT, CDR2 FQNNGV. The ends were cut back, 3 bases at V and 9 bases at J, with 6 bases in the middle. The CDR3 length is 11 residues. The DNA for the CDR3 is TGTGCCAGCAGCTTCTTAGGTGAGCAGTTCTTC. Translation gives CASSFLGEQFF.

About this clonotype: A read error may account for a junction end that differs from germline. The CDR3 sequence is CTSSSTGDGKNIQYF. The CDR3, as DNA: TGCACCAGCAGCTCGACAGGGGATGGCAAAAACATTCAGTACTTC. This sequence joins TRBV5-1 and TRBJ2-4; 8 nucleotides align to TRBD1. This CDR3 region has 15 residues. Germline CDR1 is SGHRS and CDR2 is YFSETQ.

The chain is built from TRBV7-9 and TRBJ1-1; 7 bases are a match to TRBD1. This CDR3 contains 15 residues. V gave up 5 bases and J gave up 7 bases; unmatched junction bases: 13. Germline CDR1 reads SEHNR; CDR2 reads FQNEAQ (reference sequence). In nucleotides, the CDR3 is TGTGCCAGCAGCCCCCTCCGTCAGGGGGTGATTGAAGCTTTCTTT. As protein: CASSPLRQGVIEAFF.

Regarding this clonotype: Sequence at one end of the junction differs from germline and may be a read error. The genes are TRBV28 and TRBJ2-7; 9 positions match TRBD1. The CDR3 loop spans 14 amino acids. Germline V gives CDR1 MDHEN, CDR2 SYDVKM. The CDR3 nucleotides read TGTGCCAGCAGTTCAGGAGCACAGGGGGCGGTGAACGACTTC. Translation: CASSSGAQGAVNDF.

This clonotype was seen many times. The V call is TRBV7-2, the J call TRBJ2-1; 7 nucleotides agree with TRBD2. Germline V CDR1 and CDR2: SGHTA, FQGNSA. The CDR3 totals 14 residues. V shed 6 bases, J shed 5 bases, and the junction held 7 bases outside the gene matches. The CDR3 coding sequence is TGTGCCAGCAGGGAAGCGGGGTCTAACAATGAGCAGTTCTTC. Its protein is CASREAGSNNEQFF.

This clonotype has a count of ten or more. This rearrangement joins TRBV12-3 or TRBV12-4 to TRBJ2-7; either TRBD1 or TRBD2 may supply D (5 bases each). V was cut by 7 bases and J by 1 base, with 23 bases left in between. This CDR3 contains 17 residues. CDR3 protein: CASTRGSGNVRSYEQYF. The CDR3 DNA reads TGTGCCAGCACCCGGGGCTCGGGAAATGTCCGTTCCTACGAGCAGTACTTC.

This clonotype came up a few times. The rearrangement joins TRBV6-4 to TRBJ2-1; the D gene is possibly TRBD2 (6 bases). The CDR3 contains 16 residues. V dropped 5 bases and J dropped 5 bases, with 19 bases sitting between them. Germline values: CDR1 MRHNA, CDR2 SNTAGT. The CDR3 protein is CASSWGGGIRNNEQFF. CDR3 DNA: TGTGCCAGCAGTTGGGGAGGCGGTATCAGGAACAATGAGCAGTTCTTC.

The CDR3, as DNA: TGTGCCAGCAGCCGCGCCCAGGGGGCTGGGGGCTACACCTTC. This codes for CASSRAQGAGGYTF. The V call is TRBV13, the J call TRBJ1-2; 8 bases are a match to TRBD1. This CDR3 comprises 14 residues. Trimming removed 5 bases from V and 8 bases from J; junction bases left unmatched: 10. The germline gives CDR1 PRHDT, CDR2 FYEKMQ (reference sequence).

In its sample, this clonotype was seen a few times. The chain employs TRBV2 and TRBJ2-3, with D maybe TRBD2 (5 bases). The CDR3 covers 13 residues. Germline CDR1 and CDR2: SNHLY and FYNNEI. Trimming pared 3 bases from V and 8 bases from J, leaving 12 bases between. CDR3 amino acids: CASSETVGVTQYF. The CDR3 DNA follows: TGTGCCAGCAGTGAGACTGTGGGAGTTACGCAGTATTTT.

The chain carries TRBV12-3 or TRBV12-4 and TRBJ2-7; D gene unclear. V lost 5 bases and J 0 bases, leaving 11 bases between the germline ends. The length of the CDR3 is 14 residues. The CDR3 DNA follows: TGTGCCAGCAGTCCGAGACGGATCTCCTACGAGCAGTACTTC. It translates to CASSPRRISYEQYF.

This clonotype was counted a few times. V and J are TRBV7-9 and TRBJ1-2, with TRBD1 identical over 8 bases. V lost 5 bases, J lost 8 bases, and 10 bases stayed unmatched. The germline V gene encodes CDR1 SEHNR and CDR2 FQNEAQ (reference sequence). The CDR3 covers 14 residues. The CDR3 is CASSHSTGVGGYTF. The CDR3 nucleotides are TGTGCCAGCAGCCATTCGACAGGGGTGGGGGGCTACACCTTC.

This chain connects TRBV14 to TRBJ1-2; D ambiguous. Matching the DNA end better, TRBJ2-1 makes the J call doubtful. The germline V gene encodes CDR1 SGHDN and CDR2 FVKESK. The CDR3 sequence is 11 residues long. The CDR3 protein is CASSQQYRQFF. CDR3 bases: TGTGCCAGCAGCCAACAGTACAGACAGTTCTTC.

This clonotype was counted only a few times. For the CDR3, the DNA is TGTGCCATCGGTCTAGCGGGATTTTCCTACAATGAGCAGTTCTTC. It specifies CAIGLAGFSYNEQFF. The rearrangement joins TRBV10-3 to TRBJ2-1; 9 positions agree with TRBD2. Germline V lookup: CDR1 ENHRY, CDR2 SYGVKD. The CDR3 runs to 15 residues. J gave up 1 base and V 8 bases, and 6 bases lay outside the gene matches.

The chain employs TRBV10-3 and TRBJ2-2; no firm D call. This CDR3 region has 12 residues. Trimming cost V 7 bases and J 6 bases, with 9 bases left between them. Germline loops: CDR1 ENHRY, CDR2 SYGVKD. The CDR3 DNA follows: TGTGCCATCAACGTAGACTCCGGGGAGCTGTTTTTT. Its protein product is CAINVDSGELFF.

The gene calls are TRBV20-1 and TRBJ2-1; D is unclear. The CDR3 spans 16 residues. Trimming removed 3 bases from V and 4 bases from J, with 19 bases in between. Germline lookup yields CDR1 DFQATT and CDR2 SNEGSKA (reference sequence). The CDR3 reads CSASLVSQAFYNEQFF. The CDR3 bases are TGCAGTGCTAGTTTGGTCTCCCAGGCCTTTTACAATGAGCAGTTCTTC.